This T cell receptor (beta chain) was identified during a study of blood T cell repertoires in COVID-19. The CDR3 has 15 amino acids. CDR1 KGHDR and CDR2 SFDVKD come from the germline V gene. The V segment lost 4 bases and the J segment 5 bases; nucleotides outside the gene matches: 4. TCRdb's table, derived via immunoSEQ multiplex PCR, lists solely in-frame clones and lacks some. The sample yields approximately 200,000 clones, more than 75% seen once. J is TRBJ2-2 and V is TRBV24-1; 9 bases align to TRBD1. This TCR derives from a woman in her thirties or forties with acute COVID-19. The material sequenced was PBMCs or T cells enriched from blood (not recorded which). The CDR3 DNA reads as TGTGCCACCAGTGACATCGGACAGGGGACCGGGGAGCTGTTTTTT. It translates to CATSDIGQGTGELFF.